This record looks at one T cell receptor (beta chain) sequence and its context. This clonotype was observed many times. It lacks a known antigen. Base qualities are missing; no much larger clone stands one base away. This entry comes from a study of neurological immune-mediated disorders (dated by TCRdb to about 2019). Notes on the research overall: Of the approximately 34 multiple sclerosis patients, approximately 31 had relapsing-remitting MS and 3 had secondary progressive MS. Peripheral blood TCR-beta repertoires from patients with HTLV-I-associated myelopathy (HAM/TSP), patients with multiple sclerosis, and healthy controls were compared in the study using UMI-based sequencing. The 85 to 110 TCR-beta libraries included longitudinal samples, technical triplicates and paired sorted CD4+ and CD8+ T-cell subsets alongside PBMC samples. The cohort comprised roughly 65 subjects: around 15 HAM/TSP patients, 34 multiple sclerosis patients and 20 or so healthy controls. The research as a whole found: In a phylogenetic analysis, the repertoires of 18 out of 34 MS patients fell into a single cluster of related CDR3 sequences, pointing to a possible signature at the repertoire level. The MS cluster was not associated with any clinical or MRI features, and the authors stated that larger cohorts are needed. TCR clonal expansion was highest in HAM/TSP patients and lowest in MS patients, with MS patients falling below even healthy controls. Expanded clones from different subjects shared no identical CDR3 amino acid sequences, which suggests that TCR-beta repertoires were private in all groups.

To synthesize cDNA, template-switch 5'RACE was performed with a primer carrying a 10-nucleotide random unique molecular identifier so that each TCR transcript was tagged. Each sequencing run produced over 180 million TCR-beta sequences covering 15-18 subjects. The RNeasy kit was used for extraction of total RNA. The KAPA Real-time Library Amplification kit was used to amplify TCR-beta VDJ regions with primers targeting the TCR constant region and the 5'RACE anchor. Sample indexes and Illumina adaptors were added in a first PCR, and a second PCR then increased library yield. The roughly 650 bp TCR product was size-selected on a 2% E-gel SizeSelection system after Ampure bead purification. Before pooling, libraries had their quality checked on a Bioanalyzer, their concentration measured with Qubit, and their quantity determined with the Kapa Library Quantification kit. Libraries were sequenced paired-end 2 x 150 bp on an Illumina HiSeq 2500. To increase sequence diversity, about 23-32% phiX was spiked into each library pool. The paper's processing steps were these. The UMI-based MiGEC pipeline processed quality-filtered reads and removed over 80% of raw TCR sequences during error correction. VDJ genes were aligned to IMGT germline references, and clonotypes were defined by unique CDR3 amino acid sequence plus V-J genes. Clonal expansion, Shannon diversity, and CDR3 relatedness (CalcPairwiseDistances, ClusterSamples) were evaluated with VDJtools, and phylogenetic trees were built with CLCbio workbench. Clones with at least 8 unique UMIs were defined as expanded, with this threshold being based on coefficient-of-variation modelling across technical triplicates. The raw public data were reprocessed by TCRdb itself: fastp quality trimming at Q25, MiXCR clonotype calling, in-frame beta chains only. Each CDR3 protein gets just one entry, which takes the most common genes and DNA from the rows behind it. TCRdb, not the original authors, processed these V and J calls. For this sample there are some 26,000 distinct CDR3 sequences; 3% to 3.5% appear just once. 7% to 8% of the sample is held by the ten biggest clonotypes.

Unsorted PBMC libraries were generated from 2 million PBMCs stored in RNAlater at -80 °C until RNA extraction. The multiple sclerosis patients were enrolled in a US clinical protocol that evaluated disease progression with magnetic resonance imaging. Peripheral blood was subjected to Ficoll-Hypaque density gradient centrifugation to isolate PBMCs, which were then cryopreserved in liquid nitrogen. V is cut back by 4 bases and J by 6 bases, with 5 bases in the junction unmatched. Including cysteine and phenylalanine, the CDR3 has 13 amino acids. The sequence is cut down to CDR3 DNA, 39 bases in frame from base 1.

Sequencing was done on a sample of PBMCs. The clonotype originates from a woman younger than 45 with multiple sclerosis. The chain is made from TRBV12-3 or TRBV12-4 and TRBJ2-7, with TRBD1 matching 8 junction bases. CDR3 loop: CASSWDRRGEQYF. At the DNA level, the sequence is TGTGCCAGCAGTTGGGACAGGAGAGGCGAGCAGTACTTC.